The TCR beta chain under discussion was sequenced for a study of blood T cell repertoires in COVID-19. Study background: Spain, Italy and the United States supplied samples that represented acute and convalescent COVID-19.

Patients at the Seattle site were enrolled during active infection and followed longitudinally. Original methodology: The assay estimated nucleated cells by amplifying reference gene primers. Only in-frame clones appear in the TCRdb table, and some are missing; sequencing was by immunoSEQ multiplex PCR. Clone size and V and J calls were adopted from that table, with D and trimming inferred from the DNA. The sample has some 290,000 clones, 70% to 90% seen once; the top ten hold about 12%. The sequence was collected from a woman in her thirties with COVID-19, enrolled during active disease. The sample was peripheral blood.

CDR3 coding DNA: TGTGCCAGCAGTGAATTGGGGGCAAGGCAGCCCCAGCATTTT. Protein sequence: CASSELGARQPQHF. The chain has TRBV2 and TRBJ1-5; D is possibly TRBD1 (6 bases). This CDR3 comprises 14 residues. CDR1 and CDR2 (germline): SNHLY, FYNNEI. Trimming shortened V by 2 bases and J by 7 bases, and 12 bases separated the two germline ends.